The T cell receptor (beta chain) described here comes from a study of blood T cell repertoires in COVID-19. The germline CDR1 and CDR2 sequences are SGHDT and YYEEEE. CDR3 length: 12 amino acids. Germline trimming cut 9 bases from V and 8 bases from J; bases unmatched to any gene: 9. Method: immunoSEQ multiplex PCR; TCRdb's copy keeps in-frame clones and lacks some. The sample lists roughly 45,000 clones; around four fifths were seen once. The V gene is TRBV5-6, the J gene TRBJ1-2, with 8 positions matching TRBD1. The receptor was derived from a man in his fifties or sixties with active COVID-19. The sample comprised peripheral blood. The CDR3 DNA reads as TGTGCCACACCCGGGACAGGATTAGGCTACACCTTC. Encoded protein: CATPGTGLGYTF.